The clone carrying this T cell receptor (beta chain) was seen at least ten times. The entry originates in a study of T cells in Graves' hyperthyroidism and ophthalmopathy. Amplification targeted TCR beta CDR3 regions from RNA transcripts. The HTBI primer set served for first-round RT-PCR of the TCR CDR3. TCRdb redid the calling of the multiplex PCR reads with MiXCR, one entry per CDR3 protein. The profile shows around 440,000 distinct CDR3 sequences, 15% to 17% of them singletons. The CDR3 sequence is 14 residues long. V shed 0 bases and J 7 bases; nucleotides not matched to a gene: 2. The germline CDR1 and CDR2 sequences are KGHSH and LQKENI.

The chain has TRBV18 and TRBJ2-1; 8 bases match TRBD1. This clonotype was sampled from a woman aged 18-30 years with Graves' hyperthyroidism. Sequenced input: blood. This CDR3 reads CASSPPNRGNEQFF. CDR3 bases: TGTGCCAGCTCACCACCGAACAGGGGGAATGAGCAGTTCTTC.